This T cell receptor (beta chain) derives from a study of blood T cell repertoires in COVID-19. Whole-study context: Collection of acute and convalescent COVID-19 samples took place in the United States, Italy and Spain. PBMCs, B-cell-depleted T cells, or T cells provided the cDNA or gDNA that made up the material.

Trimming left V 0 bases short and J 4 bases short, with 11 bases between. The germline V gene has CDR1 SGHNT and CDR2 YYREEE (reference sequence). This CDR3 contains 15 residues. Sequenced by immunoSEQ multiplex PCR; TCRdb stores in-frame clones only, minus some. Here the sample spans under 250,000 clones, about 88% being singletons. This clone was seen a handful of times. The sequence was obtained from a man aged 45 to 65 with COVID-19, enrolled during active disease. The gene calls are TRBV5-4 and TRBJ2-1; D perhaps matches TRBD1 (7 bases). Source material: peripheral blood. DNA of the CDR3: TGTGCCAGCAGCTTGGATCAGGGGGGTTACAATGAGCAGTTCTTC. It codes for CASSLDQGGYNEQFF.